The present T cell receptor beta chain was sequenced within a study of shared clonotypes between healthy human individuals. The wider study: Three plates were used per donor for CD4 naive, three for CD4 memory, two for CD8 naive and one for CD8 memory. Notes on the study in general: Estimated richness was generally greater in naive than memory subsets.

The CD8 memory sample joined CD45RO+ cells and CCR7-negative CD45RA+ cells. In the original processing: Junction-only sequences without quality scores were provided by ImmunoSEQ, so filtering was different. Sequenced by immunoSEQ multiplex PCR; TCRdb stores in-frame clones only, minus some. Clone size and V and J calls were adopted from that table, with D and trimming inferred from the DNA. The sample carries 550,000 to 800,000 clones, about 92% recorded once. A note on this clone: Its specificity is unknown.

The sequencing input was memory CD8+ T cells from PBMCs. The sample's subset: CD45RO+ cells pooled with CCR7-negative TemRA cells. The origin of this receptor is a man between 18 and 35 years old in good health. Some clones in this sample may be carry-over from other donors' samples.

CDR3 sequence (DNA): TGTGCCATCAGTGCAGCGGGAGAGAACTACAATGAGCAGTTCTTC. This gives the protein CAISAAGENYNEQFF. V usage is TRBV10-3 and J usage is TRBJ2-1; the match to TRBD2 covers 8 bases. Unmatched junction bases numbered 5, after V lost 4 bases and J lost 3 bases. The germline V gene encodes CDR1 ENHRY and CDR2 SYGVKD. CDR3 size: 15 residues.